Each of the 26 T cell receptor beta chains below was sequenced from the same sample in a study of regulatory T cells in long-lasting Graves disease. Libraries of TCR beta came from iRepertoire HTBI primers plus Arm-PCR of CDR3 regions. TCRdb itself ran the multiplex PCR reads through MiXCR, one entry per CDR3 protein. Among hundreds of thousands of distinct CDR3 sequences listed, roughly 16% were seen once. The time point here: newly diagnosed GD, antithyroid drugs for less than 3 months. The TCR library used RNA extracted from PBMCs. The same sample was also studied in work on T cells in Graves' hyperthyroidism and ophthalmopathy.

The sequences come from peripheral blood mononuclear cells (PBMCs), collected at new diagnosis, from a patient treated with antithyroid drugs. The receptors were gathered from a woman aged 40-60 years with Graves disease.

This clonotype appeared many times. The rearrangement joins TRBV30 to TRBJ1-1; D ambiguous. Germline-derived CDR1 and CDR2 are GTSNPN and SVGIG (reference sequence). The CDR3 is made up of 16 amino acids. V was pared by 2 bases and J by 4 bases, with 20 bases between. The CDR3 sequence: CAWSFSGQTSGTEAFF. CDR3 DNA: TGTGCCTGGAGTTTTTCCGGGCAGACCTCGGGCACTGAAGCTTTCTTT.

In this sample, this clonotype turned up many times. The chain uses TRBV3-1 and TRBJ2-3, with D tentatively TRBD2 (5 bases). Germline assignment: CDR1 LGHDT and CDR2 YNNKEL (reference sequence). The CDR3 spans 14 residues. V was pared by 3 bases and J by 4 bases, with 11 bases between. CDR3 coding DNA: TGTGCCAGCAGCCAGACTATAACTGCAGATACGCAGTATTTT. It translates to CASSQTITADTQYF.

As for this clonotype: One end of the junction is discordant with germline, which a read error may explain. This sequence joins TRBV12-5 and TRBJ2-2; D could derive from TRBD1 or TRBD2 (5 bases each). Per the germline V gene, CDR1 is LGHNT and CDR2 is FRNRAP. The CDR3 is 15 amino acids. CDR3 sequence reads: CASGLVGAHTGELSF. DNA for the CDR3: TGTGCTAGTGGTTTGGTCGGGGCTCACACCGGGGAGCTGTCTTTT.

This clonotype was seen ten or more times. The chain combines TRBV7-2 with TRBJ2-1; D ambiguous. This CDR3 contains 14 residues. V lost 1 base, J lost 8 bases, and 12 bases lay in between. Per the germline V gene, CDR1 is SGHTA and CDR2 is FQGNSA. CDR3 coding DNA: TGTGCCAGCAGCTTAGTAAGCTCAGTCTATGAGCAGTTCTTC. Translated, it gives CASSLVSSVYEQFF.

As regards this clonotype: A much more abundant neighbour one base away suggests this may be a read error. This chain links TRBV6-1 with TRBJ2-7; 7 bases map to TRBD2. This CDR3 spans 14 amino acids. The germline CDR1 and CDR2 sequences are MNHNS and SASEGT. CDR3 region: CASRGEGGSYGQYF. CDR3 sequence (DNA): TGTGCCAGCAGAGGGGAGGGAGGCTCCTACGGGCAGTACTTC.

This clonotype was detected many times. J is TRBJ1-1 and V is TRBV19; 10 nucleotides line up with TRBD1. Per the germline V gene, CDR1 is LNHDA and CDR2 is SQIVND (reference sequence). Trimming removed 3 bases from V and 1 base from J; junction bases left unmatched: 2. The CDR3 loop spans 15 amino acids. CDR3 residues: CASSIGTGANTEAFF. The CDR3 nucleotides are TGTGCCAGTAGTATTGGGACAGGGGCGAACACTGAAGCTTTCTTT.

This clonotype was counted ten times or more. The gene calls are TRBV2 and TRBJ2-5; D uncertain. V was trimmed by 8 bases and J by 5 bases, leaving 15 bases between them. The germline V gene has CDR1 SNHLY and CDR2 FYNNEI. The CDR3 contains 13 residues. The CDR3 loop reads CASGVLGPETQYF. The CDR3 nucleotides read TGTGCCAGCGGCGTCTTAGGGCCGGAGACCCAGTACTTC.

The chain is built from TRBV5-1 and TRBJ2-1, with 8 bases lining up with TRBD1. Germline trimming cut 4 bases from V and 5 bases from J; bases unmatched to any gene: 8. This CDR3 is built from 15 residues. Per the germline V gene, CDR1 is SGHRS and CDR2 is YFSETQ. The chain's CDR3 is CASSLEGTGNNEQFF. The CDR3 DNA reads TGCGCCAGCAGCCTGGAGGGGACAGGAAACAATGAGCAGTTCTTC.

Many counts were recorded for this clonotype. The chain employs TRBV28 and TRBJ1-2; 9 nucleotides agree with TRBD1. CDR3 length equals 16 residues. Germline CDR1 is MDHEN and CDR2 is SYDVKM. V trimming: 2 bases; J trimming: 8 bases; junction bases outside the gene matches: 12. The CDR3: CASSLRGTGIIGGYTF. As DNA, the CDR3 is TGTGCCAGCAGTTTACGCGGGACAGGGATTATAGGGGGCTACACCTTC.

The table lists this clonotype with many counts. The DNA for the CDR3 is TGTGCCACCAGGGACAGGATTCATCCTGAAGCTTTCTTT. Its translation is CATRDRIHPEAFF. The V and J genes are TRBV24-1 and TRBJ1-1; 7 positions match TRBD1. The CDR3 runs to 13 residues. The junction had 7 bases not matched to a gene; V was cut back by 7 bases and J by 6 bases. Germline V lookup: CDR1 KGHDR, CDR2 SFDVKD.

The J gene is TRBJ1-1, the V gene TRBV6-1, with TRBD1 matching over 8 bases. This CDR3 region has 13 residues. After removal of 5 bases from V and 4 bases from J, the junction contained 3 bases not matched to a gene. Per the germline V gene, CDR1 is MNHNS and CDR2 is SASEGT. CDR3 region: CASSRQGPTEAFF. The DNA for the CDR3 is TGTGCCAGCAGTCGACAGGGGCCCACTGAAGCTTTCTTT.

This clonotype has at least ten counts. Written as DNA, the CDR3 is TGTGCCAGCGCCACCATTGCAACTAATGAAAAACTGTTTTTT. It specifies CASATIATNEKLFF. The chain recombines TRBV12-3 or TRBV12-4 with TRBJ1-4; D is uncertain. V was clipped by 8 bases and J by 0 bases, with 10 bases between them. This CDR3 is built from 14 residues.

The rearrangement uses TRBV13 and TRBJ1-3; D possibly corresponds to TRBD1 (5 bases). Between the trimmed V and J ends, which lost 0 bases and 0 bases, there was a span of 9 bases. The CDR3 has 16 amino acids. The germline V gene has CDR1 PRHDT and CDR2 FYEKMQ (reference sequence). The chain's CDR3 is CASSLGHRRSGNTIYF. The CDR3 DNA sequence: TGTGCCAGCAGCTTAGGTCACAGGCGCTCTGGAAACACCATATATTTT.

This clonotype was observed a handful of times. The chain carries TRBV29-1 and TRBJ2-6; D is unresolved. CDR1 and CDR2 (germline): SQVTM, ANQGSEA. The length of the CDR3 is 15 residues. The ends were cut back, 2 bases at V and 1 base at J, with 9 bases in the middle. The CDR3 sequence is CSVESAPSGANVLTF. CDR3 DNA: TGCAGCGTTGAATCCGCGCCGTCTGGGGCCAACGTCCTGACTTTC.

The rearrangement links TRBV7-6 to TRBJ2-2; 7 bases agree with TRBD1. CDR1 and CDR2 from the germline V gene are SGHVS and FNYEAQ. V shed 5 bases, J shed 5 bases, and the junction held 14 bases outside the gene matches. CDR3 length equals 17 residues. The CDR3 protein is CASSPRILQQGTGELFF. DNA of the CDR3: TGTGCCAGCAGCCCCAGAATTTTACAACAGGGGACCGGGGAGCTGTTTTTT.

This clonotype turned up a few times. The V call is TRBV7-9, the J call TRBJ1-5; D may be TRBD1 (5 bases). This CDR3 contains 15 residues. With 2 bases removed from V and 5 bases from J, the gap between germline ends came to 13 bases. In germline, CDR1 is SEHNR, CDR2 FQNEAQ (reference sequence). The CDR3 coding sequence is TGTGCCAGCAGCTTAATGGGGCGCAGTGATCAGCCCCAGCATTTT. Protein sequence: CASSLMGRSDQPQHF.

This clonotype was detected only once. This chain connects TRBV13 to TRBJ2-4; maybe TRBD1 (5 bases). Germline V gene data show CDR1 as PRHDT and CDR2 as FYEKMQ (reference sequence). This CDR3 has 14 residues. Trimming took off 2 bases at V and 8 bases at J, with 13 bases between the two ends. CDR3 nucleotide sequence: TGTGCCAGCAGCTTATATTACAGGCAAGACATTCAGTACTTC. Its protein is CASSLYYRQDIQYF.

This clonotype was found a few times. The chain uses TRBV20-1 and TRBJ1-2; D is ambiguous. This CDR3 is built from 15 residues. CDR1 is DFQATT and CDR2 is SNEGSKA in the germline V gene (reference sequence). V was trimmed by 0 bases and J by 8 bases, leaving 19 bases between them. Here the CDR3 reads CSARDLEGESIGYTF. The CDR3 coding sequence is TGCAGTGCTAGAGATCTAGAGGGCGAATCGATAGGCTACACCTTC.

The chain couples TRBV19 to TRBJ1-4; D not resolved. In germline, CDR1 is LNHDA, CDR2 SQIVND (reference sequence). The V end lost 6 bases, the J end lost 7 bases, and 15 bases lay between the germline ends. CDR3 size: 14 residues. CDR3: CASSPDMGSEKLFF. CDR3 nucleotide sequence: TGTGCCAGTAGCCCGGATATGGGGTCTGAAAAACTGTTTTTT. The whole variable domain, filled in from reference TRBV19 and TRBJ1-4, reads DGGITQSPKYLFRKEGQNVTLSCEQNLNHDAMYWYRQDPGQGLRLIYYSQIVNDFQKGDIAEGYSVSREKKESFPLTVTSAQKNPTAFYLCASSPDMGSEKLFFGSGTQLSVL.

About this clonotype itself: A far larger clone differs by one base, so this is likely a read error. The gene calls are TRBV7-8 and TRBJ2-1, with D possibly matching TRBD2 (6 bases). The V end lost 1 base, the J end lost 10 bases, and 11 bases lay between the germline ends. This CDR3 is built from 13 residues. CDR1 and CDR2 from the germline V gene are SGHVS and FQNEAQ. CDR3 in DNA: TGTGCCAGCAGCTTAGGGCGGGGCGACGAGCAGTTCTTC. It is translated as CASSLGRGDEQFF.

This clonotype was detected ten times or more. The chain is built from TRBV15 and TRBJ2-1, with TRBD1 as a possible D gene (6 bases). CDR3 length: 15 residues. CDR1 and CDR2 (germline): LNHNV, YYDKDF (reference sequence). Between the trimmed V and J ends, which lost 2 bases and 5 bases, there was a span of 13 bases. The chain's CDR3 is CATSRRRDTNNEQFF. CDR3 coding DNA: TGTGCCACCAGCAGACGAAGGGACACCAACAATGAGCAGTTCTTC.

Here the CDR3 DNA reads TGTGCCAGCAGTCGGACTAGCGGGGGTAATGAGCAGTTCTTC. Its protein is CASSRTSGGNEQFF. V gene TRBV12-3 or TRBV12-4 combines with J gene TRBJ2-1, with 13 bases lining up with TRBD2. The J segment lost 7 bases and the V segment lost 5 bases, leaving 2 bases of the junction unmatched. The CDR3 contains 14 residues.

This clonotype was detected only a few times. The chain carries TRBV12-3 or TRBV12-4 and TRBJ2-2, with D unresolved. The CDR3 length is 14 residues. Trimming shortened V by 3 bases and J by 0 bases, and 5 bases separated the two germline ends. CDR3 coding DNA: TGTGCCAGCAGTTTTTCCGCGAACACCGGGGAGCTGTTTTTT. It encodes CASSFSANTGELFF.

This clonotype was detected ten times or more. The CDR3 is CASSLLEGETQYF. As DNA, the CDR3 is TGTGCCAGCAGCTTATTGGAGGGAGAGACCCAGTACTTC. The gene calls are TRBV7-3 and TRBJ2-5, with D maybe TRBD2 (6 bases). V was cut by 2 bases and J by 4 bases, with 8 bases left in between. Germline loops: CDR1 SGHTA, CDR2 FQGTGA. The CDR3 consists of 13 residues.

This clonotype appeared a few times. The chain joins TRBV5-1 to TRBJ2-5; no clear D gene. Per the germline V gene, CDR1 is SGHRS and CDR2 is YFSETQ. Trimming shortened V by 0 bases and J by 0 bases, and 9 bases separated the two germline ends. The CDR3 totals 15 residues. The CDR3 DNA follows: TGCGCCAGCAGCTTGGCCCCCCATCACCAAGAGACCCAGTACTTC. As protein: CASSLAPHHQETQYF.

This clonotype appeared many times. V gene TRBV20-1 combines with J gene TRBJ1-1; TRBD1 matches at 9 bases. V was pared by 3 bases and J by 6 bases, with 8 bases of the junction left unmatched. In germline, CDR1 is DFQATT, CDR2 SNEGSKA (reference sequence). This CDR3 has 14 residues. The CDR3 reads CSARLQGAGAEAFF. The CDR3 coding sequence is TGCAGTGCTAGGTTACAGGGGGCGGGAGCTGAAGCTTTCTTT.